This record covers a single T cell receptor beta chain. The antigen is undetermined. The sample belongs to a study of T-cell reconstitution after alpha-beta-depleted transplantation in children. Findings of the study overall: By about two months after transplant, alpha-beta T cells reportedly arose from several hundred graft clones that had expanded.

The CDR3 covers 13 residues. Trimming took 3 bases from V and 1 from J, leaving 7 bases between them. Germline V gene data show CDR1 as SNHLY and CDR2 as FYNNEI. TCRbeta library construction was performed incorporating unique molecular identifiers. TCRdb analysed the PCR reads with MiXCR anew, one entry per CDR3 protein. The repertoire holds just over 950,000 distinct CDR3 sequences, with about 29% as singletons. The chain employs TRBV2 and TRBJ2-7; D gene uncertain. The sample in question was PBMCs, mostly from graft donor cells, obtained 360 days after TCRalphabeta/CD19-depleted stem cell transplant. The TCR sequence derives from a boy in the first two years of life who had a stem cell transplant for SCID, so the T cells may come from the graft donor. CDR3 coding DNA: TGTGCCAGCAGTGACGGCCAGTCCTACGAGCAGTACTTC. The encoded protein is CASSDGQSYEQYF.